Below are 4 T cell receptor beta chains sequenced from a single sample in a study of cytomegalovirus exposure and HLA in healthy donors. Data came from immunoSEQ multiplex PCR; TCRdb stores just in-frame clones and leaves some out. The top ten clones hold around 1.5% of a sample with some 61,000 clones, 97% of them seen once. The sequencing input was PBMCs. All receptors come from a woman aged 18-29 years in good health and CMV-seropositive.

The V gene is TRBV28, the J gene TRBJ1-5; the match to TRBD1 covers 9 bases. CDR1 MDHEN and CDR2 SYDVKM come from the germline V gene. The CDR3 spans 15 residues. The ends lost 2 bases at V and 4 bases at J; junction bases unmatched: 3. The CDR3 DNA sequence: TGTGCCAGCAGTTTAACAGGGGGCCGAAATCAGCCCCAGCATTTT. Amino acids: CASSLTGGRNQPQHF.

The chain has TRBV15 and TRBJ2-1; a possible D gene is TRBD2 (5 bases). The length of the CDR3 is 18 residues. CDR1 and CDR2 from the germline V gene are LNHNV and YYDKDF (reference sequence). V lost 1 base and J 3 bases, leaving 19 bases between the germline ends. The CDR3 DNA sequence: TGTGCCACCAGCAGAGGTCCGAGGTCCAGCGGCTTCTACAATGAGCAGTTCTTC. This encodes CATSRGPRSSGFYNEQFF.

J is TRBJ2-1 and V is TRBV19; 9 positions agree with TRBD2. The length of the CDR3 is 15 residues. The V gene's germline CDR1 is LNHDA and CDR2 SQIVND (reference sequence). Trimming removed 1 base from V and 4 bases from J; junction bases left unmatched: 2. The CDR3 loop is CASSIGAGGYNEQFF. The DNA of the CDR3 is TGTGCCAGTAGTATAGGAGCGGGAGGATACAATGAGCAGTTCTTC.

The J gene is TRBJ2-2, the V gene TRBV25-1, with a tentative D call TRBD2 (6 bases). Germline CDR1 reads MGHDK; CDR2 reads SYGVNS. The V end was cut by 4 bases, the J end by 0 bases, with 9 bases between. The CDR3 length is 15 residues. As DNA, the CDR3 is TGTGCCAGCAGTGCCGGGAGAGCGAACACCGGGGAGCTGTTTTTT. Residues: CASSAGRANTGELFF.